These T cell receptor beta chains were read from a single sample in a study of a mutant IDH1 vaccine in newly diagnosed glioma. Profiled with immunoSEQ multiplex PCR; TCRdb holds only in-frame clones, not every one. The sample consists of roughly 84,000 clones, roughly four fifths of them appearing once. The material sequenced was PBMCs, taken from a glioma patient treated with radiotherapy, temozolomide or both. The receptors here all came from a middle-aged man with glioma. Some clones in this sample may be carry-over from other donors' samples. Each CDR3 is given with its conserved first and last residue. Fields, in order: J gene, clone size, V gene, D gene, CDR3 DNA, CDR3 protein. D genes are given only for firm matches. Clone size appears in some rows only: once, few, many, or a class for an expanded clone.

TRBJ1-1	.	TRBV11-2	.	TGTGCCAGCAGCTTAACGCTGAACACTGAAGCTTTCTTT	CASSLTLNTEAFF
TRBJ2-2	.	TRBV6-5	TRBD1	TGTGCCAGTACCTGGGACAGGGTAACCGGGGAGCTGTTTTTT	CASTWDRVTGELFF
TRBJ1-5	few	TRBV2	TRBD1	TGTGCCAGCAGTAAGGGGGACAGGGTAAATCAGCCCCAGCATTTT	CASSKGDRVNQPQHF
TRBJ1-4	.	TRBV7-9	.	TGTGCCAGCAGCTTAGTCACCGGTAGGGAAAAACTGTTTTTT	CASSLVTGREKLFF
TRBJ1-4	.	TRBV5-6	.	TGTGCCAGCCGACTGGACAGCGAAGGGGAAAAACTGTTTTTT	CASRLDSEGEKLFF
TRBJ2-7	.	TRBV27	.	TGTGCCAGCAAGGACAACTCCTACGAGCAGTACTTC	CASKDNSYEQYF
TRBJ2-7	.	TRBV27	.	TGTGCCAGCAGTTCCGACAGGCGACTCTCCTACGAGCAGTACTTC	CASSSDRRLSYEQYF
TRBJ1-2	.	TRBV5-4	.	TGTGCCAGCAGCTTGGAACCGAGTAACTATGGCTACACCTTC	CASSLEPSNYGYTF
TRBJ1-2	.	TRBV5-6	.	TGTGCCAGCAGCTTAGATCAGGGCTACACCTTC	CASSLDQGYTF
TRBJ2-1	.	TRBV13	TRBD2	TGTGCCAGCAGCCCAGGACTAGCGGGGTACAATGAGCAGTTCTTC	CASSPGLAGYNEQFF
TRBJ1-2	.	TRBV4-2	TRBD1	TGTGCCAGCAGCCAGGAAACAGGGGGCGATGGCTACACCTTC	CASSQETGGDGYTF
TRBJ1-4	few	TRBV19	.	TGTGCCAGTAGTCCGAATCGGGGGTCAACTAATGAAAAACTGTTTTTT	CASSPNRGSTNEKLFF
TRBJ2-3	.	TRBV5-1	TRBD2	TGCGCCAGCAGCACCTCTAGCGGATTCGGGGATACGCAGTATTTT	CASSTSSGFGDTQYF
TRBJ2-7	few	TRBV7-9	.	TGTGCCAGCAGCCAAGGTTCAACAGGCACCTACGAGCAGTACTTC	CASSQGSTGTYEQYF
TRBJ1-1	few	TRBV27	.	TGTGCCAGCAGACCCGCAGGTAACACTGAAGCTTTCTTT	CASRPAGNTEAFF
TRBJ2-7	.	TRBV5-8	.	TGTGCCAGCAGCTTGAGGCGTGCGCGGCAGTACTTC	CASSLRRARQYF
TRBJ1-2	.	TRBV18	.	TGTGCCAGCTCACCCCTTGTGCAGGTTTCGTATGGCTACACCTTC	CASSPLVQVSYGYTF
TRBJ2-5	.	TRBV12-5	.	TGTGCTAGTGGTTCGGGTCTTCAAGAGACCCAGTACTTC	CASGSGLQETQYF
TRBJ2-3	once	TRBV7-8	.	TGTGCCAGCAGCTTAACGAGACAGCTACGCACAGATACGCAGTATTTT	CASSLTRQLRTDTQYF
TRBJ1-6	few	TRBV30	.	TGTGCCTGGAGTGGTGCAGGGGCCTATAATTCACCCCTCCACTTT	CAWSGAGAYNSPLHF
TRBJ1-6	.	TRBV13	TRBD1	TGTGCCAGCAGCCGACAGGGTGGGGATTCACCCCTCCACTTT	CASSRQGGDSPLHF
TRBJ2-7	.	TRBV7-8	TRBD2	TGTGCCAGCAGCTTCGGGACTAGCGCCGAGCAGTACTTC	CASSFGTSAEQYF
TRBJ2-5	.	TRBV9	.	TGTGCCAGCAGCGTAGGCCCCCTCAGAGACTATCGAGAGACCCAGTACTTC	CASSVGPLRDYRETQYF
TRBJ1-6	.	TRBV6-1	.	TGTGCCAGCCGAAAGGGGGAGGGGGATAATTCACCCCTCCACTTT	CASRKGEGDNSPLHF
TRBJ2-1	.	TRBV4-2	.	TGTGCCAGCAGCCAGTCTAGCAGGGCCATGAGCTCCTACAATGAGCAGTTCTTC	CASSQSSRAMSSYNEQFF
TRBJ1-2	.	TRBV6-5	.	TGTGCCAGCAGCCGTATTGGGCAGGGCTATGGCTACACCTTC	CASSRIGQGYGYTF
TRBJ2-5	.	TRBV7-9	.	TGTGCCAGCAGGATGGGGGAAGAGACCCAGTACTTC	CASRMGEETQYF
TRBJ1-2	.	TRBV13	.	TGTGCCAACACCCGGTCCCAAGCTAACTATGGCTACACCTTC	CANTRSQANYGYTF
TRBJ2-7	once	TRBV30	.	TGTGCCTGGAGTTCCACAGTCTCCGAGCAGTACTTC	CAWSSTVSEQYF
TRBJ1-2	.	TRBV6-5	TRBD1	TGTGCCAGCAGCCCCGCCCCGGACAGGGGGCGCGGCTACACCTTC	CASSPAPDRGRGYTF
TRBJ1-3	.	TRBV10-2	.	TGCGCCAGCAGTGACCAGCGGGCAGATTCTGGAAACACCATATATTTT	CASSDQRADSGNTIYF
TRBJ1-2	.	TRBV7-9	.	TGTGCCAGCAGCTTAGAGGCGGGACCTAACTATGGCTACACCTTC	CASSLEAGPNYGYTF
TRBJ2-5	.	TRBV29-1	TRBD2	TGCAGCGTTGAAGCATTGGGACACGGGAGGGCCCAGTACTTC	CSVEALGHGRAQYF
TRBJ1-2	few	TRBV25-1	.	TGTGCCAGCCGGAGGGAGGACTATGGCTACACCTTC	CASRREDYGYTF
TRBJ2-1	many	TRBV27	.	TGTGCCAGCAGCGGCTCAGGCAATGAGCAGTTCTTC	CASSGSGNEQFF
TRBJ1-1	.	TRBV12-5	.	TGTGCTAGTGGAGCGGGCCAAATGAACACTGAAGCTTTCTTT	CASGAGQMNTEAFF
TRBJ2-7	.	TRBV10-3	TRBD2	TGTGCCATCAGTGAGGGGAGGGGTGGATACTTC	CAISEGRGGYF
TRBJ1-5	once	TRBV9	.	TGTGCCAGCAGCGTGGGGGGGGGAAATCAGCCCCAGCATTTT	CASSVGGGNQPQHF
TRBJ2-7	.	TRBV2	TRBD2	TGTGCCAGCAGTGAACAGGGACTAGCGGGGGGTGAGCAGTACTTC	CASSEQGLAGGEQYF
TRBJ1-4	.	TRBV2	TRBD1	TGTGCCAGCAGGCAGGGACAGTGGGATGAAAAACTGTTTTTT	CASRQGQWDEKLFF
TRBJ2-2	.	TRBV5-1	.	TGCGCCAGCAGCTGGGCGTCAGGGAGCCCAAACACCGGGGAGCTGTTTTTT	CASSWASGSPNTGELFF
TRBJ1-5	.	TRBV4-1	TRBD1	TGCGCCAGCAGCCAAGATGTAGGGGGCTATATCAATCAGCCCCAGCATTTT	CASSQDVGGYINQPQHF
TRBJ1-4	.	TRBV27	TRBD1	TGTGCCAGCAGTGGACTCGGGACAGGGGAAGAAAAACTGTTTTTT	CASSGLGTGEEKLFF
TRBJ2-3	.	TRBV27	TRBD2	TGTGCCAGCAGTTTAGCGGGGGGGCCCCCAGATACGCAGTATTTT	CASSLAGGPPDTQYF
TRBJ2-7	.	TRBV6-5	.	TGTGCCAGCAGTTACTCGAGAGGTAACGAGCAGTACTTC	CASSYSRGNEQYF
TRBJ1-1	.	TRBV18	.	TGTGCCAGCTCACCACCGCGGGGCACTTTGAACACTGAAGCTTTCTTT	CASSPPRGTLNTEAFF
TRBJ2-2	.	TRBV4-2	.	TGTGCCAGCAGCCAAGATATCATGGGGGGGGGCAGGACCGGGGAGCTGTTTTTT	CASSQDIMGGGRTGELFF
TRBJ1-1	.	TRBV6-5	.	TGTGCCAGCCCCATCGAGGGAACTAAAGCTTTCTTT	CASPIEGTKAFF
TRBJ1-2	.	TRBV7-9	.	TGTGCCAGCAGCTTACGCTATGGCTACACCTTT	CASSLRYGYTF
TRBJ2-3	.	TRBV7-9	.	TGTGCCAGCAGCCCTTACACAGATACGCAGTATTTT	CASSPYTDTQYF